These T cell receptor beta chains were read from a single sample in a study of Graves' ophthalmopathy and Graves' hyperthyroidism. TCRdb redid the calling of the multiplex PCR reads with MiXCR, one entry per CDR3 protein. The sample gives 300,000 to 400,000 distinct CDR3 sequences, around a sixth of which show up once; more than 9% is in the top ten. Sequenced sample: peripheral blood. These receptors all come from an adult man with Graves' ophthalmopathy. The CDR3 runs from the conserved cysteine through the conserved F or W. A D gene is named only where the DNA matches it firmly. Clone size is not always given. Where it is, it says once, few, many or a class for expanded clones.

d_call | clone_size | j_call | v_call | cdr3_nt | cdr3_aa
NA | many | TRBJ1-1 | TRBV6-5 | TGTGCCAGCAGCTACCCTGTGGAGCAGATACAGGAAGCTCTCTTT | CASSYPVEQIQEALF
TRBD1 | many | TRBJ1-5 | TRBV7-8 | TGTGCCAGCAGCTTATATTTGACAGGGGGTCAGCCCCAGCATTTT | CASSLYLTGGQPQHF
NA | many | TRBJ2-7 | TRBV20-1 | TGCAGTGCTAGAGAGGGGGGTTACGAGCAGTACTTC | CSAREGGYEQYF
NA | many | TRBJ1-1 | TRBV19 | TGTGCCAGTAGTATAGATGCGGTGAACACTGAAGCTTTCTTT | CASSIDAVNTEAFF
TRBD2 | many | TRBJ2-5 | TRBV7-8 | TGTGCCAGCAGTTCCTCTAGCGGGAGATCGGAGACCCAGTACTTC | CASSSSSGRSETQYF
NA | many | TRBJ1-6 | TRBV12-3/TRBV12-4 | TGTGCCAGCAGTTTTCGAGAGATTAATTCACCCCTCCACTTT | CASSFREINSPLHF
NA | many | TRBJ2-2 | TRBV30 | TGTGCCCGGAGTAGGGACACGAACACCGGGGAGCTGTTTTTT | CARSRDTNTGELFF
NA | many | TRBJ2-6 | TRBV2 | TGTGCCAGCAGAACTTACAAGAGCTCTGGGGCCAACGTCCTGACTTTC | CASRTYKSSGANVLTF
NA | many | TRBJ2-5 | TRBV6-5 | TGTGCCAGCCTTCCCGCACTTTCCCGGGAGACCCAGTACTTC | CASLPALSRETQYF
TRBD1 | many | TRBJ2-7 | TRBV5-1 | TGCGCCAGCAGCCTAACCTCCGGGACAGGGAACGAGCAGTACTTC | CASSLTSGTGNEQYF
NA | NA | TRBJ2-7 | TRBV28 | TGTGCCAGCAAAAGGTGGGGTAATGGCGAGCAGTACTTC | CASKRWGNGEQYF
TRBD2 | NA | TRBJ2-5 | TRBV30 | TGTGCCTGGACTATAGCGGGAGGGGAGACCCAGTACTTC | CAWTIAGGETQYF
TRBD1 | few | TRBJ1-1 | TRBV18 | TGTGCCAGCTCATCGGGACAGGGGAGCACTGAAGCTTTCTTT | CASSSGQGSTEAFF
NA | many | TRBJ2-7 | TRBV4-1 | TGCGCCAGCAGCCAAGTTCTTAGGACAGCCGAGCAGTACTTC | CASSQVLRTAEQYF
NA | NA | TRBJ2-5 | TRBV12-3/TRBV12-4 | TGTGCCACCAGTCGTGGGAGTTGGCAAGAGACCCAGTACTTC | CATSRGSWQETQYF
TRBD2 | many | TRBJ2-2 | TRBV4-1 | TGCGCCAGCAGCCAAACGTGGACTAGCGGGAGTGTGCTGTTTTTT | CASSQTWTSGSVLFF
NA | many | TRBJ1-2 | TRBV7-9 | TGTGCCAGCAGCCCCGAGAGGGCGGATGGCTACACCTTC | CASSPERADGYTF
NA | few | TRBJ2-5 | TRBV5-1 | TGCGCCAGCAGCCCCGGGCCTAGGGAGACCCAGTACTTC | CASSPGPRETQYF
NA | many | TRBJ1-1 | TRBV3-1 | TGTGCCAGCAGCCAAGGAGCGGGGGGGAGTGGCACTGAAGCTTTCTTT | CASSQGAGGSGTEAFF
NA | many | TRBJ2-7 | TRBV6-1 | TGTGCCATATTAAGAGGGGCCTACGAGCAGTACTTC | CAILRGAYEQYF
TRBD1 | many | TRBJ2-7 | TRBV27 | TGTGTCAGCAGTTACGGGACAGGTTACGAGCAGTACTTC | CVSSYGTGYEQYF
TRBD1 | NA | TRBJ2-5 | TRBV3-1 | TGTGCCAGCAGCCTGAAGACAGGGCGGGCAATAGAGACCCAGTACTTC | CASSLKTGRAIETQYF
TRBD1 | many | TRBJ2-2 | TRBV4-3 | TGCGCCAGCAGCCGGCGAACAGGGGGAAGAAACACCGGGGAGCTGTTTTTT | CASSRRTGGRNTGELFF
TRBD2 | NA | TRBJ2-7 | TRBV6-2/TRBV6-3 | TGTGCCAGCAGTGGACGGACTAGCGCATCCTACGAGCAGTACTTC | CASSGRTSASYEQYF
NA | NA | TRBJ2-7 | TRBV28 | TGTGCCAGCAGTTTAGGGGGATTTGGGGAGCAGTACTTC | CASSLGGFGEQYF
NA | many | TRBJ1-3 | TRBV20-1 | TGCAGTGCTAGAGACCTACATGACTCTGGAAACACCATATATTTT | CSARDLHDSGNTIYF
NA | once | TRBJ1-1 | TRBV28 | TGTGCCAGCAGTCTGTGGACGGAGACGAACACTGAAGCTTTCTTT | CASSLWTETNTEAFF
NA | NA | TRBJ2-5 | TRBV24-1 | TGTGCCACCAGTGATTTTAAAAGCCAAGAGACCCAGTACTTC | CATSDFKSQETQYF
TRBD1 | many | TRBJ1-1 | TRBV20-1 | TGCAGTGCAAGAGCCGGGACAGGGGGCACTGAAGCTTTCTTT | CSARAGTGGTEAFF